These T cell receptor beta chains were read from a single sample in a study of blood T cell repertoires in COVID-19. Only in-frame clones appear in the TCRdb table, and some are missing; sequencing was by immunoSEQ multiplex PCR. The sample comprises 200,000 to 300,000 clones, around 84% of which are singletons, and 4% to 5% rests with the top ten. The sample taken for sequencing was peripheral blood. These receptor sequences come from a man in his 60s with acute or convalescent COVID-19. The CDR3 runs from the conserved cysteine through the conserved F or W. The order of the fields is CDR3 length, D gene, V gene, clone size, J gene, CDR3 protein, CDR3 DNA. A D gene is named only where the DNA matches it firmly. Some rows have no size entry. The others give once, few or many, or a class for an expanded clone.

15,TRBD2,TRBV7-2,-,TRBJ2-7,CASSLDAGGSYEQYF,TGTGCCAGCAGCTTGGACGCGGGAGGCTCCTACGAGCAGTACTTC
14,TRBD1,TRBV2,-,TRBJ2-3,CASKVTGGRDTQYF,TGTGCCAGCAAAGTGACAGGGGGCAGGGATACGCAGTATTTT
15,TRBD2,TRBV5-4,-,TRBJ2-5,CASSLVGGTQETQYF,TGTGCCAGCAGCTTGGTGGGGGGGACCCAAGAGACCCAGTACTTC
13,TRBD1,TRBV28,-,TRBJ2-7,CASSLTGGYEQYF,TGTGCCAGCAGTTTAACAGGGGGATACGAGCAGTACTTC
16,TRBD1,TRBV28,-,TRBJ2-7,CASSLSGRGLWYEQYF,TGTGCCAGCAGTTTAAGCGGCAGGGGGCTGTGGTACGAGCAGTACTTC
18,TRBD1,TRBV12-5,-,TRBJ1-1,CASGFGSRDRDGNTEAFF,TGTGCTAGTGGTTTCGGGTCCCGGGACAGGGATGGGAACACTGAAGCTTTCTTT
15,-,TRBV19,-,TRBJ2-5,CASSIVVHRGETQYF,TGTGCCAGTAGTATAGTCGTCCACCGGGGAGAGACCCAGTACTTC
15,TRBD1,TRBV6-5,-,TRBJ1-5,CASSSPGGIGQPQHF,TGTGCCAGCAGTTCCCCAGGGGGCATCGGGCAGCCCCAGCATTTT
15,-,TRBV4-3,once,TRBJ2-5,CASSLGTNLGETQYF,TGCGCCAGCAGCCTCGGTACTAACCTCGGAGAGACCCAGTACTTC
13,TRBD1,TRBV27,-,TRBJ1-3,CASSLLGQGPVYF,TGTGCCAGCAGTTTATTGGGACAGGGCCCGGTATATTTT